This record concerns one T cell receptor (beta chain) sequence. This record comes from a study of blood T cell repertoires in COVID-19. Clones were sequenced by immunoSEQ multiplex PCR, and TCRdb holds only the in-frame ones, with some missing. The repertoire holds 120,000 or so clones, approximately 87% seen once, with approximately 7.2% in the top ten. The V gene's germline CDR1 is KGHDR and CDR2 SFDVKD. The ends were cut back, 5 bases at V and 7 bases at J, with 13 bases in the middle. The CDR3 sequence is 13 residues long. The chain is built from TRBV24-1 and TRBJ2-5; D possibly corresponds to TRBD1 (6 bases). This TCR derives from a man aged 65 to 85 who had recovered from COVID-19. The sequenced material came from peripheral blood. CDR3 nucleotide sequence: TGTGCCACCAGTGGAGGGGGTTCTTGGACCCAGTACTTC. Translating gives CATSGGGSWTQYF.